Presented here are 26 T cell receptor beta chains from one specimen sequenced in a study of T cell repertoires in cytomegalovirus infection (dated by TCRdb to the late 2010s). The reads were generated on an Illumina HiSeq 1500. The public sequencing data were trimmed at Q25 with fastp and processed into clonotypes with MiXCR by TCRdb, which kept only in-frame beta chains. CDR3 protein duplicates are merged, each entry listing the most common genes and DNA. For this sample the table gives more than 140,000 distinct CDR3 sequences, of which about 6.3% were detected only once. The ten top clones hold roughly 18% of the sample. The specimen sequenced was PBMCs. Receptors originate from a human donor in good health (CMV status not recorded). Some clones in this sample may be carry-over from other donors' samples.

This chain links TRBV9 with TRBJ1-2, with a possible D match to TRBD1 (5 bases). The V and J ends lost 6 bases and 4 bases respectively, with 19 bases between them. The CDR3 has 15 amino acids. The V gene's germline CDR1 is SGDLS and CDR2 YYNGEE. The CDR3 protein is CASTRQGGQSYGYTF. The CDR3 DNA follows: TGTGCCAGCACCCGCCAGGGAGGCCAAAGCTATGGCTACACCTTC.

This clonotype was picked up many times. This rearrangement joins TRBV5-1 to TRBJ2-1; D may be TRBD1 or TRBD2 (6 bases each). The CDR3 totals 17 residues. Germline V CDR1 and CDR2: SGHRS, YFSETQ. Trimming pared 1 base from V and 3 bases from J, leaving 17 bases between. The CDR3 is CASSLWGTRGLYNEQFF. For the CDR3, the DNA is TGCGCCAGCAGCTTGTGGGGAACCAGGGGACTCTACAATGAGCAGTTCTTC.

This clonotype has ten or more counts. The chain links TRBV7-9 to TRBJ1-1; the D gene is possibly TRBD1 (5 bases). The ends were cut back, 0 bases at V and 4 bases at J, with 9 bases in the middle. This CDR3 contains 14 residues. Germline CDR1 is SEHNR and CDR2 is FQNEAQ (reference sequence). The CDR3 reads CASSLATDSTEAFF. CDR3 nucleotide sequence: TGTGCCAGCAGCTTAGCCACAGACAGCACTGAAGCTTTCTTT. Filled out from reference TRBV7-9 and TRBJ1-1, the complete variable domain reads DTGVSQNPRHKITKRGQNVTFRCDPISEHNRLYWYRQTLGQGPEFLTYFQNEAQLEKSRLLSDRFSAERPKGSFSTLEIQRTEQGDSAMYLCASSLATDSTEAFFGQGTRLTVV.

This clonotype has a count of ten or more. This chain connects TRBV7-2 to TRBJ2-3; D is ambiguous. Trimming shortened V by 3 bases and J by 1 base, and 5 bases separated the two germline ends. This CDR3 contains 13 residues. Germline CDR1 reads SGHTA; CDR2 reads FQGNSA. The CDR3 nucleotides are TGTGCCAGCAGCTTTATGGGCACAGATACGCAGTATTTT. As protein: CASSFMGTDTQYF.

In this sample, this clonotype turned up many times. The rearrangement uses TRBV5-1 and TRBJ2-3, with D possibly matching TRBD2 (6 bases). The CDR3 has 13 amino acids. Trimming took off 4 bases at V and 8 bases at J, with 14 bases between the two ends. Germline CDR1 reads SGHRS; CDR2 reads YFSETQ. CDR3 nucleotides: TGCGCCAGCAGCCCAGCGCCCGGGGGTACGCAGTATTTT. This translates into CASSPAPGGTQYF.

This clonotype has more than one count but fewer than ten. The V gene is TRBV29-1, the J gene TRBJ2-7, with 11 bases that match TRBD2. Trimming took 7 bases from V and 6 from J; bases not matched to a gene: 11. Germline loops: CDR1 SQVTM, CDR2 ANQGSEA. This CDR3 has 14 amino acids. The CDR3 bases are TGCAGCGCAAAGGGACTAGCGGAGGCCTTCGAGCAGTACTTC. This sequence encodes CSAKGLAEAFEQYF.

Concerning this clonotype itself: This may arise from a read error, as a much more abundant clone is one base away. This chain uses TRBV4-3 with TRBJ1-5, with a weak D call TRBD1 (5 bases). Germline CDR1 LGHNA, CDR2 YSLEER. The CDR3 length is 14 residues. CDR3 residues: CARSQGAELQPQHF. The CDR3 DNA reads TGCGCCCGCAGCCAAGGGGCAGAGCTACAGCCCCAGCATTTT.

At least ten counts were recorded for this clonotype. This chain uses TRBV10-2 with TRBJ2-2, with D perhaps TRBD1 (6 bases). Germline V gene lookup returns CDR1 WSHSY and CDR2 SAAADI. V was trimmed by 5 bases and J by 4 bases, leaving 11 bases between them. The length of the CDR3 is 14 residues. The CDR3 sequence: CASSSTGGTGELFF. Written as DNA, the CDR3 is TGCGCCAGCAGTTCGACAGGCGGCACCGGGGAGCTGTTTTTT.

This clonotype was seen ten or more times. CDR3 bases: TGTGCCAGTAGTTCCCCGACGGCTGAATATGGCTACACCTTC. Protein product: CASSSPTAEYGYTF. This sequence joins TRBV19 and TRBJ1-2; D is unresolved. In germline, CDR1 is LNHDA, CDR2 SQIVND (reference sequence). Trimming removed 5 bases at V and 5 bases at J, with 15 bases between. The CDR3 is 14 residues long.

This clonotype was counted at least ten times. The chain links TRBV6-1 to TRBJ1-2; D is unclear. V was clipped by 7 bases and J by 4 bases, with 16 bases between them. Per germline, CDR1 MNHNS and CDR2 SASEGT. The CDR3 has 14 residues. The CDR3 nucleotides are TGTGCCAGCACCACAAACGGTATTACCTATGGCTACACCTTC. Translating gives CASTTNGITYGYTF.

This rearrangement joins TRBV18 to TRBJ2-2; D is perhaps TRBD2 (5 bases). Trimming took 4 bases from V and 7 from J, leaving 10 bases between them. This CDR3 comprises 13 residues. From germline, CDR1 is KGHSH and CDR2 LQKENI. CDR3: CASSQDRDGELFF. CDR3 nucleotide sequence: TGTGCCAGCTCACAGGATCGGGACGGGGAGCTGTTTTTT.

The sample holds many counts of this clonotype. V gene TRBV7-8 combines with J gene TRBJ1-1; 10 bases match TRBD1. Germline V gene data show CDR1 as SGHVS and CDR2 as FQNEAQ. After removal of 3 bases from V and 3 bases from J, the junction contained 10 bases not matched to a gene. There are 17 residues in the CDR3. CDR3 in amino acids: CASSFELRGTGDTEAFF. The CDR3, as DNA: TGTGCCAGCAGCTTTGAACTGAGGGGGACAGGGGACACTGAAGCTTTCTTT.

This clonotype was counted many times. The V call is TRBV4-1, the J call TRBJ1-5, with D perhaps matching TRBD1 (6 bases). Germline V CDR1 and CDR2: MGHRA, YSYEKL. CDR3 length: 16 amino acids. V was trimmed by 0 bases and J by 2 bases, leaving 11 bases between them. The CDR3 nucleotides are TGCGCCAGCAGCCAAGATGGGGGGCAGCGCAATCAGCCCCAGCATTTT. Its protein is CASSQDGGQRNQPQHF.

Many counts were recorded for this clonotype. The rearrangement uses TRBV7-2 and TRBJ1-4; D call uncertain. CDR3 length equals 13 residues. Germline V gene data show CDR1 as SGHTA and CDR2 as FQGNSA. The ends were cut back, 5 bases at V and 8 bases at J, with 12 bases in the middle. CDR3 sequence (DNA): TGTGCCAGCAGCCCAAAGCTACAGGAAAAACTGTTTTTT. It encodes CASSPKLQEKLFF.

In this sample, this clonotype turned up many times. The junction differs from germline at one of its ends, possibly a read error. The rearrangement links TRBV7-9 to TRBJ2-2; 8 bases map to TRBD1. There are 15 residues in the CDR3. The germline V gene encodes CDR1 SEHNR and CDR2 FQNEAQ (reference sequence). In DNA, the CDR3 is TGTGCCAGCAGCCTAGCGACAGGGGTTGCCGGGGAGCTGTTTTTT. Translating it yields CASSLATGVAGELFF.

This clonotype was seen ten or more times. The V and J genes are TRBV7-2 and TRBJ1-5, with a weak D call TRBD1 (5 bases). CDR3 size: 15 residues. The germline V gene encodes CDR1 SGHTA and CDR2 FQGNSA. V shed 4 bases and J shed 0 bases, with 10 bases lying between them. CDR3 in amino acids: CASSSGPASNQPQHF. The CDR3 nucleotides are TGTGCCAGCAGCTCGGGACCGGCTAGCAATCAGCCCCAGCATTTT.

This clonotype was seen many times. The DNA for the CDR3 is TGTGCCACCAGCAGCACTAACCCAGGGGCGGCCGAAAAACTGTTTTTT. Protein product: CATSSTNPGAAEKLFF. The V and J genes are TRBV15 and TRBJ1-4, with a tentative D call TRBD1 (6 bases). Trimming left V 3 bases short and J 8 bases short, with 19 bases between. From germline, CDR1 is LNHNV and CDR2 YYDKDF (reference sequence). This CDR3 comprises 16 residues.

This clonotype was seen ten or more times. The rearrangement uses TRBV6-1 and TRBJ2-3, with 10 bases aligning to TRBD2. The germline CDR1 and CDR2 sequences are MNHNS and SASEGT. The CDR3 length is 15 residues. V dropped 7 bases and J dropped 5; count of bases not matched to a gene: 9. In nucleotides, the CDR3 is TGTGCCAGCATCGCAGCGGGGGGGCGAAGAGATACGCAGTATTTT. This gives the protein CASIAAGGRRDTQYF.

The sample holds many counts of this clonotype. The chain has TRBV10-3 and TRBJ1-1, with unresolved D. This CDR3 is 13 amino acids long. The V gene lost 11 bases and the J gene lost 3 bases, with 16 bases spanning the gap. Per germline, CDR1 ENHRY and CDR2 SYGVKD. DNA of the CDR3: TGTGCCCCTCTTTTAACCGAAGACACTGAAGCTTTCTTT. Its translation: CAPLLTEDTEAFF.

This clonotype was seen at least ten times. The chain is built from TRBV5-1 and TRBJ1-1; 7 bases line up with TRBD1. This CDR3 region has 16 residues. V lost 0 bases to trimming and J lost 3 bases; unmatched junction nucleotides: 8. Germline-derived CDR1 and CDR2 are SGHRS and YFSETQ. CDR3 bases: TGCGCCAGCAGCTTGGAGGGTTGGACAGGAGACACTGAAGCTTTCTTT. Its protein is CASSLEGWTGDTEAFF.

The V and J genes are TRBV6-5 and TRBJ1-6; 8 nucleotides line up with TRBD1. Germline-derived CDR1 and CDR2 are MNHEY and SVGAGI. V was pared by 2 bases and J by 10 bases, with 7 bases of the junction left unmatched. This CDR3 region has 15 residues. CDR3 sequence reads: CASSYSQGARSPLHF. The CDR3, as DNA: TGTGCCAGCAGTTACAGCCAGGGGGCAAGATCACCCCTCCACTTT.

Comment on this clonotype: A single base separates this from a much larger clone, so it may be a read error. The J gene is TRBJ1-1, the V gene TRBV29-1, with a tentative D call TRBD1 (6 bases). Germline V lookup: CDR1 SQVTM, CDR2 ANQGSEA. The CDR3 runs 11 residues. In DNA form, the CDR3 reads TGCAGCGTTGTGGGGGGCCCTGAAGCTTCCTTT. Translation gives CSVVGGPEASF.

This clonotype appeared many times. The rearrangement joins TRBV7-2 to TRBJ2-2, with TRBD2 identical over 8 bases. The ends lost 1 base at V and 8 bases at J; junction bases unmatched: 6. CDR3 length: 15 residues. The V gene's germline CDR1 is SGHTA and CDR2 FQGNSA. In DNA form, the CDR3 reads TGTGCCAGCAGCTTAGTGCCGGGGGGGCGAGGGGAGCTGTTTTTT. Protein sequence: CASSLVPGGRGELFF.

The rearrangement links TRBV6-2 or TRBV6-3 to TRBJ2-1; TRBD1 agrees at 7 bases. The CDR3 is made up of 15 amino acids. CDR1 is MNHEY, CDR2 SVGEGT, per germline. Unmatched junction bases numbered 11, after V lost 6 bases and J lost 6 bases. The CDR3 spells CASRSTGVGSNEQFF. In nucleotides, the CDR3 is TGTGCCAGCAGGTCCACAGGGGTGGGCAGCAATGAGCAGTTCTTC.

This clonotype was counted only a few times. CDR3 coding DNA: TGCAGGGCCCGGGGTACAAACGAGCAGTACTTC. Residues: CRARGTNEQYF. This chain joins TRBV20-1 and TRBJ2-7; TRBD2 is a possible D gene (5 bases). CDR1 is DFQATT and CDR2 is SNEGSKA in the germline V gene (reference sequence). The CDR3 loop spans 11 amino acids.

The table lists this clonotype with many counts. J is TRBJ2-7 and V is TRBV7-2; 7 bases align to TRBD1. This CDR3 spans 12 amino acids. Trimming at V came to 3 bases and at J to 6 bases, leaving 2 bases not matched to a gene. CDR1 and CDR2 (germline): SGHTA, FQGNSA. The CDR3 DNA follows: TGTGCCAGCAGCTTGACAGGGACCGAGCAGTACTTC. It yields the protein CASSLTGTEQYF.